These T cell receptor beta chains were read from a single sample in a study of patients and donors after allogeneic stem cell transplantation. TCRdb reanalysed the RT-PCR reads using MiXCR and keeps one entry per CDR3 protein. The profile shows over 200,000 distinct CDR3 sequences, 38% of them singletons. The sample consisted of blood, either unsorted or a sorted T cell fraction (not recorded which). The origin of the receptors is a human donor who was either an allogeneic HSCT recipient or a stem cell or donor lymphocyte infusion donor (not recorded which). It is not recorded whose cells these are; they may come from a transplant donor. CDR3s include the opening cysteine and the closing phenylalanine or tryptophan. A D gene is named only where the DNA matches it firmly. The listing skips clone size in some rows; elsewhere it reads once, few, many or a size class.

cdr3_nt: TGCGCCAGCAGCTTACACAGGGAACAAGAGACCCAGTACTTC; cdr3_aa: CASSLHREQETQYF; v_call: TRBV5-1; d_call: -; clone_size: -; j_call: TRBJ2-5
cdr3_nt: TGTGCCATCAGTGAGACAGGGGAGGGCTACGAGCAGTACTTC; cdr3_aa: CAISETGEGYEQYF; v_call: TRBV10-3; d_call: -; clone_size: -; j_call: TRBJ2-7
cdr3_nt: TGTGCCAGCAGCCTCGACTGGGGACGGCAAAATTCACCCCTCCACTTT; cdr3_aa: CASSLDWGRQNSPLHF; v_call: TRBV5-6; d_call: -; clone_size: -; j_call: TRBJ1-6
cdr3_nt: TGTGCCAGCAGTTTTATCCGACAGACTGAAGCTTTCTTT; cdr3_aa: CASSFIRQTEAFF; v_call: TRBV27; d_call: -; clone_size: once; j_call: TRBJ1-1
cdr3_nt: TGTGCCAGCAGCCTAAGGGACAGAGGTTACGAGCAGTACTTC; cdr3_aa: CASSLRDRGYEQYF; v_call: TRBV7-9; d_call: TRBD1; clone_size: many; j_call: TRBJ2-7
cdr3_nt: TGTGCCAGCAGCAGCGGGACAGGGGGCGGAGAGACCCAGTACTTC; cdr3_aa: CASSSGTGGGETQYF; v_call: TRBV7-6; d_call: TRBD1; clone_size: few; j_call: TRBJ2-5
cdr3_nt: TGTGCCAGCAGTTCCCCGGACGGACCCTCTGGAAACACCATATATTTT; cdr3_aa: CASSSPDGPSGNTIYF; v_call: TRBV6-2/TRBV6-3; d_call: -; clone_size: few; j_call: TRBJ1-3
cdr3_nt: TGTGCCAGCAGTTCCCGGCGGGGCGAGACCCAGTACTTC; cdr3_aa: CASSSRRGETQYF; v_call: TRBV12-3/TRBV12-4; d_call: -; clone_size: -; j_call: TRBJ2-5
cdr3_nt: TGCAGTGCTAGAATAGGCGGGGGGGAGGAGCAGTTCTTC; cdr3_aa: CSARIGGGEEQFF; v_call: TRBV20-1; d_call: TRBD2; clone_size: once; j_call: TRBJ2-1
cdr3_nt: TGCGCCAGCAGCTCGCCCGGGACAGGGACCAAAAACATTCAGTACTTC; cdr3_aa: CASSSPGTGTKNIQYF; v_call: TRBV5-1; d_call: TRBD1; clone_size: -; j_call: TRBJ2-4
cdr3_nt: TGCGCCAGCAGCCGGGACAGCCTGTCCTACGAGCAGTACTTC; cdr3_aa: CASSRDSLSYEQYF; v_call: TRBV5-1; d_call: TRBD1; clone_size: -; j_call: TRBJ2-7
cdr3_nt: TGTGCCAGCAGTGTGGAGACAAACCAGCCCCAGCATTTT; cdr3_aa: CASSVETNQPQHF; v_call: TRBV2; d_call: -; clone_size: few; j_call: TRBJ1-5
cdr3_nt: TGTGCCAGCAGCCAATTCAGGACAGCCATCACAGATACGCAGTATTTT; cdr3_aa: CASSQFRTAITDTQYF; v_call: TRBV14; d_call: -; clone_size: once; j_call: TRBJ2-3
cdr3_nt: TGTGCCAGCAGTTTCGGGGGGCGGGTCACTGAAGCTTTCTTT; cdr3_aa: CASSFGGRVTEAFF; v_call: TRBV12-3/TRBV12-4; d_call: -; clone_size: -; j_call: TRBJ1-1
cdr3_nt: TGTGCCAGCAGCTTACAAGAATGGGGCAGCATGAACACTGAAGCTTTCTTT; cdr3_aa: CASSLQEWGSMNTEAFF; v_call: TRBV7-2; d_call: -; clone_size: few; j_call: TRBJ1-1
cdr3_nt: TGCGCCAGCAGCCAAGGGCGAGGACGGTATAGCAATCAGCCCCAGCATTTT; cdr3_aa: CASSQGRGRYSNQPQHF; v_call: TRBV4-1; d_call: -; clone_size: few; j_call: TRBJ1-5
cdr3_nt: TGCGCCAGCAGCCAAGATCCCGACGGAACCTACGAGCAGTACTTC; cdr3_aa: CASSQDPDGTYEQYF; v_call: TRBV4-1; d_call: -; clone_size: -; j_call: TRBJ2-7
cdr3_nt: TGCGCCAGCAGCTTAGGTGTTAGCAATCAGCCCCAGCATTTT; cdr3_aa: CASSLGVSNQPQHF; v_call: TRBV5-1; d_call: -; clone_size: few; j_call: TRBJ1-5
cdr3_nt: TGTGCCAGCAGCCAAGGTACCAATCAGCCCCAGCATTTT; cdr3_aa: CASSQGTNQPQHF; v_call: TRBV14; d_call: -; clone_size: many; j_call: TRBJ1-5
cdr3_nt: TGTGCCAGCAGCCCAGGGCGTCAGCCCCAGCATTTT; cdr3_aa: CASSPGRQPQHF; v_call: TRBV12-3/TRBV12-4; d_call: -; clone_size: -; j_call: TRBJ1-5
cdr3_nt: TGCAGTGCCAAGTGGGACGTCGAGCAGTTCTTC; cdr3_aa: CSAKWDVEQFF; v_call: TRBV20-1; d_call: -; clone_size: few; j_call: TRBJ2-1
cdr3_nt: TGTGCCAGCAGCGAAACAGGGGTCAGGAACATTCAGTACTTC; cdr3_aa: CASSETGVRNIQYF; v_call: TRBV6-5; d_call: TRBD1; clone_size: -; j_call: TRBJ2-4
cdr3_nt: TGTGCCAGCAGCGTAGAGCAGGGACCTGAAGCTTTCTTT; cdr3_aa: CASSVEQGPEAFF; v_call: TRBV9; d_call: -; clone_size: -; j_call: TRBJ1-1
cdr3_nt: TGTGCCAGCAGCCTGACGACAGGGGGCTTCCACTTT; cdr3_aa: CASSLTTGGFHF; v_call: TRBV28; d_call: TRBD1; clone_size: -; j_call: TRBJ1-6
cdr3_nt: TGCGCCAGCAGCTTGAGGGGCCTTAGGGACACTGAAGCTTTCTTT; cdr3_aa: CASSLRGLRDTEAFF; v_call: TRBV5-1; d_call: -; clone_size: few; j_call: TRBJ1-1
cdr3_nt: TGCGCCAGCAGCCAACAGACAGGGGAGAACGGCTACACCTTC; cdr3_aa: CASSQQTGENGYTF; v_call: TRBV4-1; d_call: TRBD1; clone_size: -; j_call: TRBJ1-2
cdr3_nt: TGTGCCAGCAGCTTGAACGTTAATGAAAAACTGTTTTTT; cdr3_aa: CASSLNVNEKLFF; v_call: TRBV5-4; d_call: -; clone_size: -; j_call: TRBJ1-4
cdr3_nt: TGTGCCAGCAGCTTGCTGGACAGGGAAGGCCTTGATAATTCACCCCTCCACTTT; cdr3_aa: CASSLLDREGLDNSPLHF; v_call: TRBV5-6; d_call: TRBD1; clone_size: once; j_call: TRBJ1-6
cdr3_nt: TGTGCCTGGAGTGCTTCAGGACAGGGTTTTTACAATGAGCAGTTCTTC; cdr3_aa: CAWSASGQGFYNEQFF; v_call: TRBV30; d_call: TRBD1; clone_size: -; j_call: TRBJ2-1
cdr3_nt: TGCGCCAGCAGTCTCACTACTGGGAGCCCGGGCAACGAGCAGTTCTTC; cdr3_aa: CASSLTTGSPGNEQFF; v_call: TRBV4-1; d_call: -; clone_size: many; j_call: TRBJ2-1
cdr3_nt: TGTGCCAGCGAACCCGGGGGGCACACAGATACGCAGTATTTT; cdr3_aa: CASEPGGHTDTQYF; v_call: TRBV7-2; d_call: -; clone_size: -; j_call: TRBJ2-3
cdr3_nt: TGCAGCGTTCGGTTCAATTACGAGCAGTACTTC; cdr3_aa: CSVRFNYEQYF; v_call: TRBV29-1; d_call: -; clone_size: few; j_call: TRBJ2-7
cdr3_nt: TGTGCCAGCTGTTTATACGCAGGGCTGAACACTGAAGCTTTCTTT; cdr3_aa: CASCLYAGLNTEAFF; v_call: TRBV28; d_call: -; clone_size: once; j_call: TRBJ1-1
cdr3_nt: TGTGCCAGCAGACAGGGCGCCCGGGGGCGGGTGAATCAGCCCCAGCATTTT; cdr3_aa: CASRQGARGRVNQPQHF; v_call: TRBV27; d_call: -; clone_size: -; j_call: TRBJ1-5
cdr3_nt: TGCAGCGTGGATAACCGACAGGGCAACTATGGCTACACCTTC; cdr3_aa: CSVDNRQGNYGYTF; v_call: TRBV29-1; d_call: TRBD1; clone_size: -; j_call: TRBJ1-2
cdr3_nt: TGCGCCAGCAGCTCAGGGTCCGTCACTGAAGCTTTCTTT; cdr3_aa: CASSSGSVTEAFF; v_call: TRBV5-1; d_call: -; clone_size: few; j_call: TRBJ1-1
cdr3_nt: TGCGCCAGCAGCCAACCGGGACGGCAGTCCAACTCTGGAAACACCATATATTTT; cdr3_aa: CASSQPGRQSNSGNTIYF; v_call: TRBV4-1; d_call: -; clone_size: few; j_call: TRBJ1-3
cdr3_nt: TGTGCCAGCAGTTGGACTAGTTTGTATGAGCAGTTCTTC; cdr3_aa: CASSWTSLYEQFF; v_call: TRBV12-3/TRBV12-4; d_call: TRBD2; clone_size: -; j_call: TRBJ2-1
cdr3_nt: TGTGCCAGCGAAGCGGGGGGGCCAGATACGCAGTATTTT; cdr3_aa: CASEAGGPDTQYF; v_call: TRBV6-2/TRBV6-3; d_call: TRBD2; clone_size: -; j_call: TRBJ2-3
cdr3_nt: TGTGCCACCAGCAGAGACGAGGGGGCCTGGGAAAAACTGTTTTTT; cdr3_aa: CATSRDEGAWEKLFF; v_call: TRBV15; d_call: TRBD1; clone_size: -; j_call: TRBJ1-4
cdr3_nt: TGTGCCAGCAGCCCAAGCGGGGGCCCCATGAACACTGAAGCTTTCTTT; cdr3_aa: CASSPSGGPMNTEAFF; v_call: TRBV3-1; d_call: -; clone_size: -; j_call: TRBJ1-1